This T cell receptor (beta chain) derives from a study of T-cell reconstitution after alpha-beta-depleted transplantation in children. Broader study findings: Approximately two months post-transplant, alpha-beta T cells reportedly originated from several hundred expanded graft clones.

Preparation of the TCRbeta library was carried out with unique molecular identifiers. One entry per CDR3 protein results from TCRdb running MiXCR on the PCR reads. Of some 350,000 distinct CDR3 sequences in the sample, about a sixth were seen once. The CDR3 covers 11 residues. The V and J ends lost 8 bases and 3 bases respectively, with 10 bases between them. The germline V gene has CDR1 DFQATT and CDR2 SNEGSKA (reference sequence). This clonotype was seen ten or more times. The target antigen is unknown. This chain links TRBV20-1 with TRBJ2-5, with D possibly being TRBD2 (6 bases). This clonotype originated in a male patient aged 2-9 years who had a stem cell transplant for acute lymphoblastic leukemia, so the T cells may come from the graft donor. The sequencing here drew on PBMCs, mostly from graft donor cells, taken 360 days after TCRalphabeta/CD19-depleted stem cell transplant. The CDR3 reads CSWEREETQYF. The CDR3 nucleotides are TGCAGTTGGGAGCGGGAAGAGACCCAGTACTTC.